Listed below are T cell receptor beta chains from one sample, sequenced in a study of T cells after yellow fever vaccination. TCRdb independently ran MiXCR on the 5' RACE reads; one entry per CDR3 protein. The sample records 450,000 to 550,000 distinct CDR3 sequences, around 21% being singletons. Source: PBMCs, taken 15 days after the yellow fever booster vaccination. The receptor source for this set is a man aged 25 to 40 who received the YFV17D yellow fever vaccine. The CDR3 runs from the conserved cysteine through the conserved F or W. Each record gives: V gene, clone size, J gene, CDR3 protein. Not every row has a clone size; where given, it reads once, few, many or a size class.

v_call: TRBV24-1; clone_size: few; j_call: TRBJ2-3; cdr3_aa: CATSEAGGYTDTQYF
v_call: TRBV12-3/TRBV12-4; clone_size: .; j_call: TRBJ2-7; cdr3_aa: CASSSRGGSGEQYF
v_call: TRBV6-1; clone_size: .; j_call: TRBJ2-2; cdr3_aa: CASRPGTGGAGELFF
v_call: TRBV20-1; clone_size: .; j_call: TRBJ2-2; cdr3_aa: CSARSHTGELFF
v_call: TRBV4-2; clone_size: .; j_call: TRBJ2-2; cdr3_aa: CASSLNAWRGGGELFF
v_call: TRBV7-2; clone_size: few; j_call: TRBJ2-4; cdr3_aa: CASSQTSLGAKNIQYF
v_call: TRBV6-5; clone_size: few; j_call: TRBJ2-1; cdr3_aa: CASSYSFRQGAGEQFF
v_call: TRBV7-2; clone_size: .; j_call: TRBJ2-1; cdr3_aa: CASSGELYNEQFF
v_call: TRBV5-1; clone_size: few; j_call: TRBJ2-5; cdr3_aa: CASSSPGGASAQETQYF
v_call: TRBV20-1; clone_size: few; j_call: TRBJ1-2; cdr3_aa: CSAREGFYGYTF
v_call: TRBV6-2/TRBV6-3; clone_size: many; j_call: TRBJ2-1; cdr3_aa: CASMEGGRNEQFF
v_call: TRBV27; clone_size: many; j_call: TRBJ2-5; cdr3_aa: CASSLGYQETQYF
v_call: TRBV12-3/TRBV12-4; clone_size: .; j_call: TRBJ2-1; cdr3_aa: CASSSRLAGDYNEQFF
v_call: TRBV7-9; clone_size: .; j_call: TRBJ2-5; cdr3_aa: CASSQIPPETQYF
v_call: TRBV11-2; clone_size: .; j_call: TRBJ2-1; cdr3_aa: CASSLVPTESLAGGGNEQFF
v_call: TRBV11-2; clone_size: few; j_call: TRBJ2-2; cdr3_aa: CASSLPVGGLTGELFF
v_call: TRBV6-5; clone_size: few; j_call: TRBJ2-3; cdr3_aa: CASSYLLGTHGTDTQYF
v_call: TRBV28; clone_size: few; j_call: TRBJ2-5; cdr3_aa: CASSSRDTSRETQYF
v_call: TRBV12-3/TRBV12-4; clone_size: many; j_call: TRBJ1-5; cdr3_aa: CASSTDGRNQPQHF
v_call: TRBV5-6; clone_size: .; j_call: TRBJ2-2; cdr3_aa: CASSSTRANTGELFF
v_call: TRBV3-1; clone_size: few; j_call: TRBJ2-5; cdr3_aa: CASSQEGEGREKETQYF
v_call: TRBV24-1; clone_size: .; j_call: TRBJ2-5; cdr3_aa: CATSDPGLWETQYF
v_call: TRBV28; clone_size: few; j_call: TRBJ2-5; cdr3_aa: CASSTPRRVAGGETQYF
v_call: TRBV18; clone_size: .; j_call: TRBJ2-3; cdr3_aa: CASSPSATEVLDTQYF
v_call: TRBV7-7; clone_size: .; j_call: TRBJ2-5; cdr3_aa: CASSFGRGLEETQYF
v_call: TRBV4-3; clone_size: few; j_call: TRBJ2-1; cdr3_aa: CASSQDGYARSSYNEQFF
v_call: TRBV7-3; clone_size: few; j_call: TRBJ2-1; cdr3_aa: CASSLTASGRGGEQFF
v_call: TRBV18; clone_size: few; j_call: TRBJ1-5; cdr3_aa: CASSPHWAFKQPQHF
v_call: TRBV6-1; clone_size: .; j_call: TRBJ2-2; cdr3_aa: CASSESSRTLRNTGELFF
v_call: TRBV25-1; clone_size: .; j_call: TRBJ2-5; cdr3_aa: CASSTSGSGAETQYF
v_call: TRBV20-1; clone_size: .; j_call: TRBJ2-3; cdr3_aa: CSASGSSGRADTQYF
v_call: TRBV12-3/TRBV12-4; clone_size: many; j_call: TRBJ2-1; cdr3_aa: CASSPGGGYNEQFF